Below, 29 T cell receptor beta chains from the same sample are listed, as sequenced in a study of cytomegalovirus exposure and HLA in healthy donors (TCRdb year 2017). To prepare the library, the immunoSEQ multiplex PCR assay was applied. The multiplex PCR relied on a mix of 60 forward primers for TCR Vbeta segments and 13 reverse primers for TCR Jbeta segments. As stored in TCRdb, this immuneACCESS dataset retains in-frame rearrangements with V and J assigned. A fraction of the clones does not appear; measured against another copy, unresolved V genes explain less than half of the discrepancy, and the remainder lacks a known reason. Present in this sample are approximately 160,000 clones, approximately 80% of which were seen just once. The biggest ten clones account for 0.7% to 0.8% of the sample. Material for sequencing was PBMCs. These receptors were taken from a female donor in good health and CMV-seronegative.

This rearrangement joins TRBV18 to TRBJ1-1, with a possible D match to TRBD1 (5 bases). V was cut by 5 bases and J by 2 bases, with 9 bases left in between. This CDR3 contains 13 residues. Germline V gene sequence: CDR1 KGHSH, CDR2 LQKENI. CDR3 protein: CASSDSSNTEAFF. CDR3 DNA sequence: TGTGCCAGCTCAGACAGTTCCAACACTGAAGCTTTCTTT.

On this clone: Other nucleotide sequences in the sample specify the same CDR3. The chain recombines TRBV5-6 with TRBJ2-7; TRBD1 aligns across 7 bases. The CDR3 contains 13 residues. The ends lost 2 bases at V and 2 bases at J; junction bases unmatched: 1. Looked up from germline, CDR1 is SGHDT and CDR2 is YYEEEE. CDR3 protein: CASSFQGAYEQYF. The CDR3 coding sequence is TGTGCCAGCAGCTTTCAGGGGGCCTACGAGCAGTACTTC.

V usage is TRBV10-3 and J usage is TRBJ1-5; perhaps TRBD1 as D (5 bases). The CDR3 is made up of 14 amino acids. With 10 bases removed from V and 7 bases from J, the gap between germline ends came to 20 bases. Germline V lookup: CDR1 ENHRY, CDR2 SYGVKD. DNA of the CDR3: TGTGCCACTGGACGAAGCGACGCAGGGCAGCCCCAGCATTTT. Translating gives CATGRSDAGQPQHF.

In DNA, the CDR3 is TGTGCCAGCAGCGTAGAGGTGGCTAGCGGGGGGGCCGGTGAGCAGTTCTTC. Translating it yields CASSVEVASGGAGEQFF. The rearrangement uses TRBV9 and TRBJ2-1, with TRBD2 matching over 12 bases. The CDR3 extends over 17 amino acids. Trimming at V came to 0 bases and at J to 9 bases, leaving 10 bases not matched to a gene. In germline, CDR1 is SGDLS, CDR2 YYNGEE. Full variable domain (outside the CDR3, taken from reference TRBV9 and TRBJ2-1): DSGVTQTPKHLITATGQRVTLRCSPRSGDLSVYWYQQSLDQGLQFLIQYYNGEERAKGNILERFSAQQFPDLHSELNLSSLELGDSALYFCASSVEVASGGAGEQFFGPGTRLTVL.

The chain recombines TRBV10-3 with TRBJ1-1, with D possibly matching TRBD1 (6 bases). CDR3 size: 13 residues. V dropped 7 bases and J dropped 1 base, with 10 bases sitting between them. Germline assignment: CDR1 ENHRY and CDR2 SYGVKD. The CDR3 sequence is CAIKGGANTEAFF. CDR3 nucleotides: TGTGCCATCAAGGGGGGGGCGAACACTGAAGCTTTCTTT.

This chain links TRBV6-5 with TRBJ1-1, with D perhaps TRBD1 (5 bases). Trimming pared 10 bases from V and 5 bases from J, leaving 17 bases between. In germline, CDR1 is MNHEY, CDR2 SVGAGI. The CDR3 length is 13 residues. The CDR3: CATLGHMRTEAFF. CDR3 coding DNA: TGTGCCACCCTGGGGCACATGCGGACTGAAGCTTTCTTT.

The J gene is TRBJ1-2, the V gene TRBV6-5; the D gene is possibly TRBD1 (6 bases). This CDR3 has 13 amino acids. Looked up from germline, CDR1 is MNHEY and CDR2 is SVGAGI. V gave up 6 bases and J gave up 7 bases, with 15 bases separating them. The CDR3 DNA is TGTGCCAGCAGGGACAGACAGGCCAGTGGCTACACCTTC. This codes for CASRDRQASGYTF.

V usage is TRBV6-5 and J usage is TRBJ2-2, with 8 bases aligning to TRBD2. The germline V gene encodes CDR1 MNHEY and CDR2 SVGAGI. The CDR3 length is 14 residues. The junction had 7 bases not matched to a gene; V was cut back by 10 bases and J by 3 bases. The CDR3 DNA sequence: TGTGCCACCCGGGGTAGCGGGGACACCGGGGAGCTGTTTTTT. This codes for CATRGSGDTGELFF.

The table lists this clone with a count of one. The chain combines TRBV18 with TRBJ2-3; D unresolved. CDR3 length equals 13 residues. Trimming pared 2 bases from V and 1 base from J, leaving 4 bases between. CDR1 and CDR2 (germline): KGHSH, LQKENI. The CDR3 nucleotides are TGTGCCAGCTCACCAGCAGGCACAGATACGCAGTATTTT. Translated: CASSPAGTDTQYF. Supplemented by reference TRBV18 and TRBJ2-3, the full variable domain reads NAGVMQNPRHLVRRRGQEARLRCSPMKGHSHVYWYRQLPEEGLKFMVYLQKENIIDESGMPKERFSAEFPKEGPSILRIQQVVRGDSAAYFCASSPAGTDTQYFGPGTRLTVL.

The chain recombines TRBV6-5 with TRBJ2-1; TRBD1 matches 8 bases. The germline CDR1 and CDR2 sequences are MNHEY and SVGAGI. V trimming: 4 bases; J trimming: 8 bases; junction bases outside the gene matches: 10. The CDR3 totals 15 residues. The CDR3 bases are TGTGCCAGCAGTTCAGGGGGCACAGTCCTCCATGAGCAGTTCTTC. Protein product: CASSSGGTVLHEQFF.

The V and J genes are TRBV7-2 and TRBJ2-3; 12 positions match TRBD2. The CDR3 extends over 16 amino acids. V trimming: 2 bases; J trimming: 3 bases; junction bases outside the gene matches: 3. Germline V gene sequence: CDR1 SGHTA, CDR2 FQGNSA. CDR3 in DNA: TGTGCCAGCAGCTTAAGACTAGCGGGAGCGACAGATACGCAGTATTTT. Translation: CASSLRLAGATDTQYF.

This chain links TRBV6-1 with TRBJ1-5, with 7 bases identical to TRBD1. The V gene's germline CDR1 is MNHNS and CDR2 SASEGT. This CDR3 has 14 amino acids. With 6 bases clipped from V and 6 bases from J, the junction kept 8 bases outside the gene matches. The CDR3 region is CASREGAISQPQHF. DNA of the CDR3: TGTGCCAGCAGGGAGGGGGCGATCAGTCAGCCCCAGCATTTT.

The chain is built from TRBV2 and TRBJ1-5, with 10 bases that match TRBD1. After removal of 4 bases from V and 6 bases from J, the junction contained 0 bases not matched to a gene. The CDR3 totals 13 residues. Germline CDR1 is SNHLY and CDR2 is FYNNEI. The CDR3 protein is CASSGDRGQPQHF. The CDR3 coding sequence is TGTGCCAGCAGTGGGGACAGGGGTCAGCCCCAGCATTTT.

The chain carries TRBV19 and TRBJ2-7; 7 bases align to TRBD1. Germline V CDR1 and CDR2: LNHDA, SQIVND (reference sequence). This CDR3 region has 16 residues. V shed 0 bases and J 4 bases; nucleotides not matched to a gene: 9. CDR3 in DNA: TGTGCCAGTAGTATAGATGACCTGGGACAGCCTTACGAGCAGTACTTC. As protein: CASSIDDLGQPYEQYF. The whole variable domain, remainder taken from reference TRBV19 and TRBJ2-7, is DGGITQSPKYLFRKEGQNVTLSCEQNLNHDAMYWYRQDPGQGLRLIYYSQIVNDFQKGDIAEGYSVSREKKESFPLTVTSAQKNPTAFYLCASSIDDLGQPYEQYFGPGTRLTVT.

This chain links TRBV10-3 with TRBJ2-3; 10 bases are a match to TRBD2. This CDR3 region has 17 residues. The ends lost 3 bases at V and 0 bases at J; junction bases unmatched: 6. CDR1 and CDR2 (germline): ENHRY, SYGVKD. The CDR3 protein is CAISDRTSGTSTDTQYF. The CDR3 DNA reads TGTGCCATCAGTGACAGGACTAGCGGAACTAGCACAGATACGCAGTATTTT.

The genes are TRBV5-4 and TRBJ1-2, with D tentatively TRBD1 (5 bases). This CDR3 is 15 amino acids long. Trimming took 0 bases from V and 7 from J, leaving 16 bases between them. Germline values: CDR1 SGHNT, CDR2 YYREEE (reference sequence). DNA of the CDR3: TGTGCCAGCAGCTTGGGGCCGGGCGAAGGGGTTGGCTACACCTTC. Protein sequence: CASSLGPGEGVGYTF.

V is TRBV7-2 and J is TRBJ1-1; no reliable D call. Between the trimmed V and J ends, which lost 2 bases and 7 bases, there was a span of 14 bases. Germline loops: CDR1 SGHTA, CDR2 FQGNSA. This CDR3 contains 14 residues. For the CDR3, the DNA is TGTGCCAGCAGCTTAAATGGTGCGAGTAGTGAAGCTTTCTTT. Protein: CASSLNGASSEAFF.

V and J are TRBV9 and TRBJ2-3; TRBD2 agrees at 12 bases. The CDR3 extends over 15 amino acids. CDR1 is SGDLS and CDR2 is YYNGEE in the germline V gene. V lost 0 bases to trimming and J lost 6 bases; unmatched junction nucleotides: 2. CDR3 region: CASSVGLAGVDTQYF. CDR3 DNA: TGTGCCAGCAGCGTAGGACTAGCGGGGGTTGATACGCAGTATTTT.

This chain connects TRBV7-7 to TRBJ2-6, with 10 bases fitting TRBD2. Germline CDR1 is SSHAT and CDR2 is FNYEAQ (reference sequence). The CDR3 is 18 residues long. Trimming cost V 3 bases and J 4 bases; bases outside gene matches: 9. The CDR3 here is CASSLFSGRALGANVLTF. The CDR3 nucleotides are TGTGCCAGCAGCTTGTTCAGCGGGAGGGCCCTGGGGGCCAACGTCCTGACTTTC.

The chain employs TRBV4-1 and TRBJ2-6; 8 bases agree with TRBD1. The ends lost 0 bases at V and 4 bases at J; junction bases unmatched: 14. From germline, CDR1 is MGHRA and CDR2 YSYEKL. The CDR3 sequence is 20 residues long. The CDR3 is CASSQDVRGRIIRGANVLTF. CDR3 nucleotide sequence: TGCGCCAGCAGCCAAGATGTCAGGGGGCGGATTATCCGGGGGGCCAACGTCCTGACTTTC.

This rearrangement joins TRBV19 to TRBJ2-3; 10 nucleotides agree with TRBD1. The CDR3 consists of 16 residues. Germline assignment: CDR1 LNHDA and CDR2 SQIVND (reference sequence). J gave up 3 bases and V 4 bases, and 7 bases lay outside the gene matches. For the CDR3, the DNA is TGTGCCAGTAGTACCCCGACAGGGGGCGTGACAGATACGCAGTATTTT. This translates into CASSTPTGGVTDTQYF.

The chain employs TRBV6-1 and TRBJ2-7; 10 bases map to TRBD1. V dropped 6 bases and J dropped 7; count of bases not matched to a gene: 9. The CDR3 sequence is 14 residues long. From germline, CDR1 is MNHNS and CDR2 SASEGT. CDR3 sequence (DNA): TGTGCCAGCAGCACGACAGGGGGCGCGGGGGAGCAGTACTTC. It yields the protein CASSTTGGAGEQYF.

V is TRBV28 and J is TRBJ1-1; no definite D call. Trimming took off 5 bases at V and 8 bases at J, with 12 bases between the two ends. Germline assignment: CDR1 MDHEN and CDR2 SYDVKM. This CDR3 is built from 12 residues. In nucleotides, the CDR3 is TGTGCCAGCAGTCCCGGCGGGCGGGAAGCTTTCTTT. This codes for CASSPGGREAFF.

The chain uses TRBV7-2 and TRBJ1-3; tentatively, D is TRBD1 (6 bases). The CDR3 is 16 residues long. Germline V gives CDR1 SGHTA, CDR2 FQGNSA. Trimming took off 4 bases at V and 0 bases at J, with 13 bases between the two ends. The CDR3 region is CASSSVTGSSGNTIYF. DNA for the CDR3: TGTGCCAGCAGCTCGGTTACAGGGAGCTCTGGAAACACCATATATTTT.

V usage is TRBV25-1 and J usage is TRBJ2-1, with D perhaps matching TRBD1 (6 bases). CDR3 length: 13 residues. V shed 2 bases and J shed 10 bases, with 12 bases lying between them. The germline V gene has CDR1 MGHDK and CDR2 SYGVNS. CDR3 sequence: CASSEGGQIEQFF. The CDR3 DNA reads TGTGCCAGCAGTGAAGGGGGCCAGATAGAGCAGTTCTTC. The complete variable domain, with remaining parts taken from reference TRBV25-1 and TRBJ2-1, reads EADIYQTPRYLVIGTGKKITLECSQTMGHDKMYWYQQDPGMELHLIHYSYGVNSTEKGDLSSESTVSRIRTEHFPLTLESARPSHTSQYLCASSEGGQIEQFFGPGTRLTVL.

The rearrangement links TRBV7-3 to TRBJ2-3; TRBD2 is a possible D gene (6 bases). Looked up from germline, CDR1 is SGHTA and CDR2 is FQGTGA. The V and J ends lost 9 bases and 1 base respectively, with 23 bases between them. This CDR3 has 17 amino acids. The CDR3, as DNA: TGTGCCAGTAATCATTACCGGGGGACGTTGGGCACAGATACGCAGTATTTT. Translation gives CASNHYRGTLGTDTQYF. Supplemented by reference TRBV7-3 and TRBJ2-3, the full variable domain reads GAGVSQTPSNKVTEKGKYVELRCDPISGHTALYWYRQSLGQGPEFLIYFQGTGAADDSGLPNDRFFAVRPEGSVSTLKIQRTERGDSAVYLCASNHYRGTLGTDTQYFGPGTRLTVL.

The V call is TRBV6-5, the J call TRBJ2-4, with D possibly matching TRBD2 (5 bases). Looked up from germline, CDR1 is MNHEY and CDR2 is SVGAGI. V lost 6 bases, J lost 3 bases, and 15 bases lay in between. This CDR3 region has 15 residues. CDR3 protein: CASSSPSAGKNIQYF. CDR3 DNA sequence: TGTGCCAGCAGCTCCCCCAGCGCGGGCAAAAACATTCAGTACTTC.

This clone was counted between two and nine times. J is TRBJ1-5 and V is TRBV7-8; D not resolved. Trimming shortened V by 1 base and J by 5 bases, and 12 bases separated the two germline ends. The germline CDR1 and CDR2 sequences are SGHVS and FQNEAQ. The CDR3 runs to 15 residues. CDR3 amino acids: CASSLESGGYQPQHF. The DNA of the CDR3 is TGTGCCAGCAGCTTAGAGTCGGGAGGATATCAGCCCCAGCATTTT. Drawing the rest from reference TRBV7-8 and TRBJ1-5, the complete variable domain is GAGVSQSPRYKVAKRGQDVALRCDPISGHVSLFWYQQALGQGPEFLTYFQNEAQLDKSGLPSDRFFAERPEGSVSTLKIQRTQQEDSAVYLCASSLESGGYQPQHFGDGTRLSIL.

This chain links TRBV4-3 with TRBJ2-7; 9 nucleotides align to TRBD1. The CDR3 contains 15 residues. The V segment lost 1 base and the J segment 0 bases; nucleotides outside the gene matches: 1. Germline V lookup: CDR1 LGHNA, CDR2 YSLEER. The CDR3 loop is CASSQGTGDSYEQYF. The CDR3 DNA reads as TGCGCCAGCAGCCAAGGGACAGGGGACTCCTACGAGCAGTACTTC.